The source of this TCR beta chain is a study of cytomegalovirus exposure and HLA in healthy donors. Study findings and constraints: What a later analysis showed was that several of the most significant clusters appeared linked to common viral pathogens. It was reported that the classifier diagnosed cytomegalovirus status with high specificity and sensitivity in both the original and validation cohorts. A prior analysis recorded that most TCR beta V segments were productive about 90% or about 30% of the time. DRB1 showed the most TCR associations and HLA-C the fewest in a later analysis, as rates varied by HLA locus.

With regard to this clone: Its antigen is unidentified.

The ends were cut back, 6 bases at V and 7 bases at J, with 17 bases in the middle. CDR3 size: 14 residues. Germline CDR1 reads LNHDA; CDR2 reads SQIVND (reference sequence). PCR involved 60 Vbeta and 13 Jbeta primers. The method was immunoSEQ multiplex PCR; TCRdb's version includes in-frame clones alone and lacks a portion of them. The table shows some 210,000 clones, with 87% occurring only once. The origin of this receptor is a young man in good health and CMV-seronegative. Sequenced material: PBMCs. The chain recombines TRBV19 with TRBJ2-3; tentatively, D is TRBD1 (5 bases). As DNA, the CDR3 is TGTGCCAGTAGCCTTAATCCTGGGGCAAATACGCAGTATTTT. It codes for CASSLNPGANTQYF.